The rows below give T cell receptor beta chains drawn from one sample of a study of blood T cell repertoires in COVID-19. The assay was immunoSEQ multiplex PCR, and TCRdb's table has in-frame clones only and misses some. There are under 40,000 clones in the sample; 90% occur only once, and roughly 1.4% lies in the top ten. Sequencing input: peripheral blood. Receptor source: a man aged 55 to 69 with active COVID-19. Each CDR3 is given with its conserved first and last residue. The order of the fields is V gene, clone size, D gene, J gene, CDR3 DNA, CDR3 protein. The D gene is left open where the match is weak. Expanded clones are given a class, and other clones once, few, many or no size at all.

V gene: TRBV18; clone size: NA; D gene: NA; J gene: TRBJ1-1; CDR3 DNA: TGTGCCAGCTCACGAACAGGACAAGGGAACACTGAAGCTTTCTTT; CDR3 protein: CASSRTGQGNTEAFF
V gene: TRBV7-9; clone size: NA; D gene: NA; J gene: TRBJ2-5; CDR3 DNA: TGTGCCAGCAGCTTAGCGGCAAGTTTGGAGACCCAGTACTTC; CDR3 protein: CASSLAASLETQYF
V gene: TRBV29-1; clone size: once; D gene: TRBD1; J gene: TRBJ1-2; CDR3 DNA: TGCAGCGTTGGAACCGGGACAGGCTATGGCTACACCTTC; CDR3 protein: CSVGTGTGYGYTF
V gene: TRBV7-2; clone size: NA; D gene: TRBD1; J gene: TRBJ1-1; CDR3 DNA: TGTGCCAGCAGCCCTCCTACGACAGGGACCGCTTTCTTT; CDR3 protein: CASSPPTTGTAFF
V gene: TRBV9; clone size: few; D gene: TRBD2; J gene: TRBJ2-1; CDR3 DNA: TGTGCCAGCAGCGTCTCCGGGACTAGCGGCCACAATGAGCAGTTCTTC; CDR3 protein: CASSVSGTSGHNEQFF
V gene: TRBV4-3; clone size: NA; D gene: TRBD1; J gene: TRBJ1-6; CDR3 DNA: TGCGCCAGCAGCCAAGAGGGACAGGGGATGTCACCCCTCCACTTT; CDR3 protein: CASSQEGQGMSPLHF
V gene: TRBV18; clone size: few; D gene: TRBD2; J gene: TRBJ2-7; CDR3 DNA: TGTGCCAGCTCACCCTGGGGACTAGCGGAGGCGTACGAGCAGTACTTC; CDR3 protein: CASSPWGLAEAYEQYF
V gene: TRBV24-1; clone size: NA; D gene: TRBD1; J gene: TRBJ2-3; CDR3 DNA: TGTGCCACCAGTGCGACAGGGCTAACAGATACGCAGTATTTT; CDR3 protein: CATSATGLTDTQYF
V gene: TRBV6-1; clone size: NA; D gene: TRBD1; J gene: TRBJ2-2; CDR3 DNA: TGTGCCAGCAGTGTGGGGACAGGGAACCTGGGCGGGGAGCTGTTTTTT; CDR3 protein: CASSVGTGNLGGELFF
V gene: TRBV7-9; clone size: few; D gene: TRBD1; J gene: TRBJ1-3; CDR3 DNA: TGTGCCAGCAGCCTAACAGGGGGACTCGGAAACACCATATATTTT; CDR3 protein: CASSLTGGLGNTIYF
V gene: TRBV2; clone size: NA; D gene: TRBD2; J gene: TRBJ2-3; CDR3 DNA: TGTGCCAGCGGAGGACCGGGACTAGCATCAGATACGCAGTATTTT; CDR3 protein: CASGGPGLASDTQYF
V gene: TRBV4-2; clone size: NA; D gene: TRBD1; J gene: TRBJ1-2; CDR3 DNA: TGTGCCAGCAGCCAAGAATCGGACAGGAGCTATGGCTACACCTTC; CDR3 protein: CASSQESDRSYGYTF
V gene: TRBV5-4; clone size: once; D gene: TRBD1; J gene: TRBJ1-4; CDR3 DNA: TGTGCCAGCAGCTCTACAGGGGGGGAAACTAATGAAAAACTGTTTTTT; CDR3 protein: CASSSTGGETNEKLFF
V gene: TRBV29-1; clone size: NA; D gene: NA; J gene: TRBJ1-1; CDR3 DNA: TGCAGCGCCCACGAAAGCCAGGTCGCACTCACTGAAGCTTTCTTT; CDR3 protein: CSAHESQVALTEAFF
V gene: TRBV18; clone size: once; D gene: TRBD1; J gene: TRBJ1-4; CDR3 DNA: TGTGCCAGCTCACCACGGACAGGGGATGAAAAACTGTTTTTT; CDR3 protein: CASSPRTGDEKLFF
V gene: TRBV15; clone size: NA; D gene: NA; J gene: TRBJ2-7; CDR3 DNA: TGTGCCACCAGCAGAGATGGGGGGTTGGGGGTCGAGCAGTACTTC; CDR3 protein: CATSRDGGLGVEQYF
V gene: TRBV7-8; clone size: NA; D gene: NA; J gene: TRBJ1-2; CDR3 DNA: TGTGCCAGCAGCCCACCGGGACTTTATGGCTACACCTTC; CDR3 protein: CASSPPGLYGYTF
V gene: TRBV4-1; clone size: NA; D gene: NA; J gene: TRBJ1-2; CDR3 DNA: TGCGCCAGCAGCCACACTCTGAGGCGGACCAGGGGCTATGGCTACACCTTC; CDR3 protein: CASSHTLRRTRGYGYTF
V gene: TRBV9; clone size: NA; D gene: TRBD2; J gene: TRBJ2-3; CDR3 DNA: TGTGCCAGCGGGAGGGAGGGGGATACGCAGTATTTT; CDR3 protein: CASGREGDTQYF
V gene: TRBV4-1; clone size: NA; D gene: NA; J gene: TRBJ2-3; CDR3 DNA: TGCGCCAGCAGCCAAGATGCGGCAAGCACAGATACGCAGTATTTT; CDR3 protein: CASSQDAASTDTQYF
V gene: TRBV4-2; clone size: once; D gene: TRBD1; J gene: TRBJ2-1; CDR3 DNA: TGTGCCAGCCAGACAGGGTCGAGCTCCTACAATGAGCAGTTCTTC; CDR3 protein: CASQTGSSSYNEQFF
V gene: TRBV10-2; clone size: once; D gene: TRBD2; J gene: TRBJ2-2; CDR3 DNA: TGCGCCAGCAGCCAATTTAGCGGGGGGGCTCAGACCGGGGAGCTGTTTTTT; CDR3 protein: CASSQFSGGAQTGELFF
V gene: TRBV10-3; clone size: NA; D gene: TRBD1; J gene: TRBJ1-2; CDR3 DNA: TGTGCCATCACCGAACAGGGGGCAGGGTATGGCTACACCTTC; CDR3 protein: CAITEQGAGYGYTF
V gene: TRBV9; clone size: once; D gene: TRBD1; J gene: TRBJ1-5; CDR3 DNA: TGTGCCAGCAGCGACGGGACAGTTTCACCCCAGCATTTT; CDR3 protein: CASSDGTVSPQHF
V gene: TRBV6-2/TRBV6-3; clone size: NA; D gene: NA; J gene: TRBJ2-1; CDR3 DNA: TGTGCCAGCAGTTACTCGGCAACTAGGTCCGATGAGCAGTTCTTC; CDR3 protein: CASSYSATRSDEQFF
V gene: TRBV7-8; clone size: NA; D gene: TRBD2; J gene: TRBJ2-7; CDR3 DNA: TGTGCCAGCAGCTTAGAAGGGACTAGCGGGGGTGTGCAGTACTTC; CDR3 protein: CASSLEGTSGGVQYF
V gene: TRBV12-3/TRBV12-4; clone size: NA; D gene: TRBD2; J gene: TRBJ2-5; CDR3 DNA: TGTGCCAGCAGGGGACTAGCAGGAGAGACCCAGTACTTC; CDR3 protein: CASRGLAGETQYF
V gene: TRBV6-6; clone size: NA; D gene: NA; J gene: TRBJ2-2; CDR3 DNA: TGTGCCAGCGAATACGACGGGGGGCCAAACACCGGGGAGCTGTTTTTT; CDR3 protein: CASEYDGGPNTGELFF
V gene: TRBV11-3; clone size: NA; D gene: TRBD2; J gene: TRBJ2-3; CDR3 DNA: TGTGCCAGCAGTCCCGGGGGGGGGAGCACAGATACGCAGTATTTT; CDR3 protein: CASSPGGGSTDTQYF
V gene: TRBV9; clone size: NA; D gene: NA; J gene: TRBJ1-6; CDR3 DNA: TGTGCCAGCAGCGTAGGGGGGGCACCCCTCCACTTT; CDR3 protein: CASSVGGAPLHF
V gene: TRBV2; clone size: NA; D gene: NA; J gene: TRBJ1-2; CDR3 DNA: TGTGCCAGCAGCCCCCCTGACAGTTCCAACTATGGCTACACCTTC; CDR3 protein: CASSPPDSSNYGYTF
V gene: TRBV5-6; clone size: few; D gene: TRBD1; J gene: TRBJ1-6; CDR3 DNA: TGTGCCAGCAGCTTGGTACGTGGACAGGGCTGGGATTCACCCCTCCACTTT; CDR3 protein: CASSLVRGQGWDSPLHF
V gene: TRBV5-1; clone size: NA; D gene: NA; J gene: TRBJ1-3; CDR3 DNA: TGCGCCAGCAGCTTGCCCCAATCCCCTGGAAACACCATATATTTT; CDR3 protein: CASSLPQSPGNTIYF
V gene: TRBV20-1; clone size: few; D gene: NA; J gene: TRBJ1-6; CDR3 DNA: TGCAGTGCTAGTTTACAGACAAATTCACCCCTCCACTTT; CDR3 protein: CSASLQTNSPLHF
V gene: TRBV28; clone size: NA; D gene: TRBD1; J gene: TRBJ1-5; CDR3 DNA: TGTGCCAGCAGGGTCGGACAGGGGGCCTATCAGCCCCAGCATTTT; CDR3 protein: CASRVGQGAYQPQHF
V gene: TRBV5-1; clone size: once; D gene: NA; J gene: TRBJ1-6; CDR3 DNA: TGCGCCAGCAGCTTGAGGAACAGCGGTAATTCACCCCTCCACTTT; CDR3 protein: CASSLRNSGNSPLHF
V gene: TRBV7-2; clone size: NA; D gene: TRBD1; J gene: TRBJ2-5; CDR3 DNA: TGTGCCAGCAGCAGACAGGGGGCGACTCAAGAGACCCAGTACTTC; CDR3 protein: CASSRQGATQETQYF
V gene: TRBV10-2; clone size: NA; D gene: NA; J gene: TRBJ1-3; CDR3 DNA: TGCGCCAGCAGTGAGGCCGGAGGGGACACCATATATTTT; CDR3 protein: CASSEAGGDTIYF